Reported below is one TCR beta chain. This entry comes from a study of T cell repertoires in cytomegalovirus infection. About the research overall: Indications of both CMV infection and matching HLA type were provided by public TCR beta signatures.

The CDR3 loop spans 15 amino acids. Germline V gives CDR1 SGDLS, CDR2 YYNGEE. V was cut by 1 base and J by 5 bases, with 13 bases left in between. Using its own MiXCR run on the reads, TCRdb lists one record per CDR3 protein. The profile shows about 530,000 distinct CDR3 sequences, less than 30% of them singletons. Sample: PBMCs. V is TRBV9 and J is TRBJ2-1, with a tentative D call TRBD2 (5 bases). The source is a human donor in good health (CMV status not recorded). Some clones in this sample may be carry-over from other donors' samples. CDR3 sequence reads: CASSVLAPPHNEQFF. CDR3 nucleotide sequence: TGTGCCAGCAGCGTACTAGCCCCTCCTCACAATGAGCAGTTCTTC.